This T cell receptor (beta chain) was recovered during a study of blood T cells in healthy people across ages. Points from the study as a whole: Conclusively comparing naive with antigen-experienced cells was impossible with unsorted PBMCs.

Germline V gives CDR1 LGHNA, CDR2 YNFKEQ. The CDR3 has 10 amino acids. The V end was cut by 1 base, the J end by 11 bases, with 5 bases between. PCR was performed a second time for about 6 to 12 cycles using a sample-barcoded 5' primer and a J-beta primer mix. A single record per CDR3 protein comes from TCRdb applying MiXCR to the 5' RACE reads. The sample yields about 640,000 distinct CDR3 sequences, 58% seen once. About this clonotype itself: No antigen is known for it.

Material for sequencing was blood. The clonotype originates from a man between 60 and 75 years old in good health. The chain combines TRBV4-2 with TRBJ1-2; D call uncertain. CDR3 region: CASSQVFYTF. The CDR3, as DNA: TGTGCCAGCAGCCAAGTATTTTACACCTTC.